The clone carrying this T cell receptor (beta chain) came up a few times. The record originates from a study of blood T cells in healthy people across ages. Primed by a sample-barcoded 5' primer and a J-beta primer mix, a second PCR proceeded for 7 to 11 cycles. Every cDNA was tagged by a template-switch adaptor with 12 random nucleotides. TCRdb re-derived calls from the 5' RACE reads in MiXCR, one entry per CDR3 protein. The data hold 1.4 million or so distinct CDR3 sequences, with less than 45% observed a single time. The sample taken for sequencing was blood. The source is a woman under 30 in good health.

CDR3 in DNA: TGCGCCAGCAGCTTGTTATGGCAGACCAACTACGAGCAGTACTTC. Amino acid sequence: CASSLLWQTNYEQYF. The chain joins TRBV5-1 to TRBJ2-7; D not resolved. Trimming removed 1 base from V and 3 bases from J, with 14 bases in between. The CDR3 runs 15 residues. CDR1 and CDR2 from the germline V gene are SGHRS and YFSETQ.